Presented here are 25 T cell receptor beta chains from one specimen sequenced in a study of blood T cell repertoires in COVID-19. Here immunoSEQ multiplex PCR was the method, and the copy in TCRdb shows in-frame clones only, minus some. This sample has just under 90,000 clones, with 70% to 90% found just once. The sequencing input was peripheral blood. Receptors originate from a woman of 80 years or more with acute or convalescent COVID-19.

V and J are TRBV18 and TRBJ1-2; D is undetermined. This CDR3 spans 16 amino acids. Germline CDR1 KGHSH, CDR2 LQKENI. V shed 3 bases and J shed 2 bases, with 16 bases lying between them. This CDR3 is CASSPPQDGRNYGYTF. For the CDR3, the DNA is TGTGCCAGCTCACCCCCCCAAGATGGGAGGAACTATGGCTACACCTTC.

This clone has just one count. The V call is TRBV2, the J call TRBJ2-3; TRBD2 aligns across 7 bases. Germline V gene sequence: CDR1 SNHLY, CDR2 FYNNEI. Trimming cost V 1 base and J 0 bases; bases outside gene matches: 10. CDR3 length: 18 residues. CDR3 region: CASSEVLAVSTSTDTQYF. CDR3 coding DNA: TGTGCCAGCAGTGAAGTCCTAGCGGTTTCTACTAGCACAGATACGCAGTATTTT.

CDR3 sequence reads: CASSLGSSSYNSPLHF. CDR3 DNA sequence: TGTGCCAGCAGCTTAGGGTCTAGCTCCTATAATTCACCCCTCCACTTT. The rearrangement links TRBV7-9 to TRBJ1-6; D remains unclear. The CDR3 sequence is 16 residues long. CDR1 and CDR2 from the germline V gene are SEHNR and FQNEAQ (reference sequence). V dropped 1 base and J dropped 0 bases, with 7 bases sitting between them.

V is TRBV11-3 and J is TRBJ2-7; 10 bases align to TRBD2. This CDR3 region has 15 residues. Germline V gene sequence: CDR1 SGHNT, CDR2 YENEEA. V lost 5 bases and J lost 4; bases outside the gene matches: 8. This CDR3 is CASSLASGSGYEQYF. DNA for the CDR3: TGTGCCAGCAGCCTCGCTAGCGGGAGCGGATACGAGCAGTACTTC.

The rearrangement uses TRBV18 and TRBJ1-1, with D possibly being TRBD1 (5 bases). V lost 2 bases, J lost 0 bases, and 10 bases lay in between. CDR1 KGHSH and CDR2 LQKENI come from the germline V gene. CDR3 size: 15 residues. The CDR3 protein is CASSPSGHLNTEAFF. The CDR3 DNA reads as TGTGCCAGCTCACCATCTGGACATCTGAACACTGAAGCTTTCTTT.

This sequence joins TRBV29-1 and TRBJ1-5; weak D call: TRBD1 (5 bases). This CDR3 has 14 residues. Trimming took 4 bases from V and 2 from J, leaving 12 bases between them. The germline V gene encodes CDR1 SQVTM and CDR2 ANQGSEA. CDR3 sequence reads: CSVGGGAGNQPQHF. The CDR3 nucleotides read TGCAGCGTTGGTGGAGGGGCGGGCAATCAGCCCCAGCATTTT.

The V gene is TRBV13, the J gene TRBJ2-3; 14 bases match TRBD2. The ends lost 5 bases at V and 1 base at J; junction bases unmatched: 8. The germline gives CDR1 PRHDT, CDR2 FYEKMQ (reference sequence). The CDR3 has 18 residues. The CDR3 coding sequence is TGTGCCAGCAGCCGGGGACTAGCGGGGGTCCCTGGCACAGATACGCAGTATTTT. Protein sequence: CASSRGLAGVPGTDTQYF.

This chain joins TRBV5-1 and TRBJ1-4; D is perhaps TRBD1 (6 bases). The CDR3 contains 16 residues. Germline V gene lookup returns CDR1 SGHRS and CDR2 YFSETQ. Trimming took off 4 bases at V and 8 bases at J, with 21 bases between the two ends. The CDR3 loop reads CASSPGPGQDYEKLFF. CDR3 coding DNA: TGCGCCAGCAGCCCGGGTCCGGGACAAGATTACGAAAAACTGTTTTTT.

The rearrangement uses TRBV24-1 and TRBJ2-1; 16 bases fit TRBD2. Germline values: CDR1 KGHDR, CDR2 SFDVKD. Unmatched junction bases numbered 18, after V lost 4 bases and J lost 7 bases. The CDR3 has 21 amino acids. This CDR3 is CATSDRMGTSGRARISNEQFF. CDR3 nucleotide sequence: TGTGCCACCAGTGACCGGATGGGGACTAGCGGGAGGGCCCGAATCTCTAATGAGCAGTTCTTC.

The chain joins TRBV27 to TRBJ2-1; 9 positions agree with TRBD2. Germline values: CDR1 MNHEY, CDR2 SMNVEV (reference sequence). V lost 2 bases and J lost 3; bases outside the gene matches: 14. The CDR3 totals 19 residues. CDR3 in DNA: TGTGCCAGCAGTTTAAATGGCGGGACTAGCTGGGGACACTACAATGAGCAGTTCTTC. Its translation: CASSLNGGTSWGHYNEQFF.

The rearrangement links TRBV7-9 to TRBJ2-2, with 7 bases identical to TRBD1. Germline values: CDR1 SEHNR, CDR2 FQNEAQ (reference sequence). The J segment lost 3 bases and the V segment lost 2 bases, leaving 6 bases of the junction unmatched. CDR3 length equals 16 residues. The CDR3 spells CASSLLTGRDTGELFF. For the CDR3, the DNA is TGTGCCAGCAGCTTACTGACAGGGCGAGACACCGGGGAGCTGTTTTTT.

The chain uses TRBV19 and TRBJ1-1; 7 bases line up with TRBD1. J gave up 3 bases and V 3 bases, and 7 bases lay outside the gene matches. Per germline, CDR1 LNHDA and CDR2 SQIVND (reference sequence). This CDR3 region has 15 residues. The CDR3 reads CASSMSGGRDTEAFF. The CDR3 DNA is TGTGCCAGTAGTATGTCAGGGGGTCGGGACACTGAAGCTTTCTTT.

This chain joins TRBV3-1 (or the pseudogene TRBV3-2) and TRBJ2-5; D is possibly TRBD2 (6 bases). The CDR3 consists of 14 residues. The V end was cut by 2 bases, the J end by 9 bases, with 16 bases between. The germline V gene has CDR1 LGHDT and CDR2 YNNKEL (reference sequence). CDR3 protein: CASSQTRGAGSQYF. Here the CDR3 DNA reads TGTGCCAGCAGCCAAACAAGAGGGGCGGGGTCCCAGTACTTC.

The genes are TRBV6-5 and TRBJ1-2; TRBD1 matches 9 bases. V dropped 6 bases and J dropped 6; count of bases not matched to a gene: 8. The CDR3 loop spans 14 amino acids. Per the germline V gene, CDR1 is MNHEY and CDR2 is SVGAGI. The CDR3 loop reads CASRDTGGWDGYTF. The CDR3 DNA reads TGTGCCAGCAGAGACACAGGGGGCTGGGATGGCTACACCTTC.

In this sample, this clone turned up once. This chain connects TRBV4-3 to TRBJ1-2, with 9 bases aligning to TRBD1. Germline V lookup: CDR1 LGHNA, CDR2 YSLEER. The junction had 4 bases not matched to a gene; V was cut back by 1 base and J by 4 bases. This CDR3 region has 15 residues. CDR3: CASSQGGQGSYGYTF. The CDR3 region has the DNA TGCGCCAGCAGCCAAGGGGGACAGGGCAGCTATGGCTACACCTTC.

This clone came up once. The chain uses TRBV2 and TRBJ2-2; D call uncertain. CDR1 is SNHLY and CDR2 is FYNNEI in the germline V gene. The CDR3 consists of 12 residues. V gave up 5 bases and J gave up 7 bases, with 8 bases separating them. The CDR3 DNA sequence: TGTGCCAGCAGTTTTGACAACGGGGAGCTGTTTTTT. Amino acids: CASSFDNGELFF. The entire variable domain, with the rest obtained from reference TRBV2 and TRBJ2-2, is as follows: EPEVTQTPSHQVTQMGQEVILRCVPISNHLYFYWYRQILGQKVEFLVSFYNNEISEKSEIFDDQFSVERPDGSNFTLKIRSTKLEDSAMYFCASSFDNGELFFGEGSRLTVL.

This clone was picked up one time. The chain recombines TRBV6-1 with TRBJ1-1, with 8 bases fitting TRBD1. From germline, CDR1 is MNHNS and CDR2 SASEGT. The J segment lost 0 bases and the V segment lost 4 bases, leaving 7 bases of the junction unmatched. The CDR3 contains 16 residues. This chain's CDR3 is CASSGQTGALNTEAFF. The CDR3, as DNA: TGTGCCAGCAGTGGTCAGACAGGGGCCCTGAACACTGAAGCTTTCTTT.

J is TRBJ2-2 and V is TRBV27; D is perhaps TRBD2 (6 bases). Germline-derived CDR1 and CDR2 are MNHEY and SMNVEV (reference sequence). The V and J ends lost 2 bases and 0 bases respectively, with 16 bases between them. CDR3 length: 18 amino acids. The CDR3 DNA reads TGTGCCAGCAGTTTAAGGCCCCCAGTAGCGGCGAACACCGGGGAGCTGTTTTTT. The encoded protein is CASSLRPPVAANTGELFF.

The chain has TRBV28 and TRBJ1-4, with D possibly being TRBD1 (6 bases). CDR3 length: 15 amino acids. Germline V gene data show CDR1 as MDHEN and CDR2 as SYDVKM. The germline V and J ends were trimmed by 4 bases and 8 bases, with 17 bases remaining between them. The CDR3 is CASSSGGSVGEKLFF. CDR3 in DNA: TGTGCCAGCAGTTCGGGGGGCAGCGTTGGCGAAAAACTGTTTTTT.

This chain links TRBV4-3 with TRBJ1-6; no definite D call. CDR1 and CDR2 (germline): LGHNA, YSLEER. The V end lost 0 bases, the J end lost 8 bases, and 5 bases lay between the germline ends. The length of the CDR3 is 13 residues. The CDR3 DNA is TGCGCCAGCAGCCAAGAGAGGGATTCACCCCTCCACTTT. Translation: CASSQERDSPLHF.

Comment on this clone: Additional DNA sequences in this sample encode the identical CDR3. The chain employs TRBV5-1 and TRBJ1-4, with 7 bases lining up with TRBD1. V was pared by 0 bases and J by 8 bases, with 4 bases of the junction left unmatched. CDR3 length: 14 residues. Germline CDR1 reads SGHRS; CDR2 reads YFSETQ. The CDR3 spells CASSLGQGKEKLFF. The DNA of the CDR3 is TGCGCCAGCAGCTTGGGACAGGGAAAGGAAAAACTGTTTTTT.

This rearrangement joins TRBV7-8 to TRBJ1-5; D gene ambiguous. The CDR3 totals 13 residues. Germline lookup yields CDR1 SGHVS and CDR2 FQNEAQ. V lost 3 bases and J lost 1, with 4 bases in between. The CDR3 DNA sequence: TGTGCCAGCAGCTTTGTAAGCAATCAGCCCCAGCATTTT. Translation gives CASSFVSNQPQHF. Full variable domain (missing parts from reference TRBV7-8 and TRBJ1-5): GAGVSQSPRYKVAKRGQDVALRCDPISGHVSLFWYQQALGQGPEFLTYFQNEAQLDKSGLPSDRFFAERPEGSVSTLKIQRTQQEDSAVYLCASSFVSNQPQHFGDGTRLSIL.

The chain combines TRBV1 with TRBJ1-2; no check of the table's D call, TRBD1, against the DNA was made. TRBV1 is reported as a pseudogene. This CDR3 is 14 amino acids long. DNA for the CDR3: TGCACCAGCAGCCACCCACAGGGGAAGAGTGGCTACACCTTC. The encoded protein is CTSSHPQGKSGYTF.

The rearrangement joins TRBV27 to TRBJ2-4, with D possibly being TRBD1 (6 bases). Between the trimmed V and J ends, which lost 2 bases and 5 bases, there was a span of 10 bases. The CDR3 is 14 residues long. From germline, CDR1 is MNHEY and CDR2 SMNVEV (reference sequence). CDR3 nucleotides: TGTGCCAGCAGTTTAGGGACAAATCAAAACATTCAGTACTTC. Encoded protein: CASSLGTNQNIQYF.

The V and J genes are TRBV12-5 and TRBJ2-7; D gene uncertain. CDR1 and CDR2 (germline): LGHNT, FRNRAP. The CDR3 has 11 amino acids. V dropped 6 bases and J dropped 3 bases, with 6 bases sitting between them. In DNA, the CDR3 is TGTGCTAGTGGCCTCCTCTACGAGCAGTACTTC. Translating gives CASGLLYEQYF. Combining the CDR3 with reference TRBV12-5 and TRBJ2-7 gives the whole variable domain DARVTQTPRHKVTEMGQEVTMRCQPILGHNTVFWYRQTMMQGLELLAYFRNRAPLDDSGMPKDRFSAEMPDATLATLKIQPSEPRDSAVYFCASGLLYEQYFGPGTRLTVT.